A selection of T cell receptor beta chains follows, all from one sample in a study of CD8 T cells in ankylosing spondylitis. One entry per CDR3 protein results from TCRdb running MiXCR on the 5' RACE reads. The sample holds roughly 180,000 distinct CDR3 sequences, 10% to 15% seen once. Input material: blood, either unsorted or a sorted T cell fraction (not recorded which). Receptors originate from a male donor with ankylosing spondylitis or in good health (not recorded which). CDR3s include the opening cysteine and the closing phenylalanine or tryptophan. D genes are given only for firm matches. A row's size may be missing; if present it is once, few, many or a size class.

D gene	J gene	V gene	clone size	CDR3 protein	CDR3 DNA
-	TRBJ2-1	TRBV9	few	CASSRGRLDEQFF	TGTGCCAGCAGCCGGGGCCGGCTTGATGAGCAGTTCTTC
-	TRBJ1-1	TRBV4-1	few	CASSQGPDTEAFF	TGCGCCAGCAGCCAAGGGCCGGACACTGAAGCTTTCTTT
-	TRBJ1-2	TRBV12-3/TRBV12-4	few	CASSYGRDGYTF	TGTGCCAGCAGTTATGGGCGGGATGGCTACACCTTC
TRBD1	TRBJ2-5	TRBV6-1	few	CASSWGQGVFQETQYF	TGTGCCAGCAGCTGGGGACAGGGGGTATTCCAAGAGACCCAGTACTTC
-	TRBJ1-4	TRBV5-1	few	CASSLKEAEKLFF	TGCGCCAGCAGCTTGAAAGAGGCTGAAAAACTGTTTTTT
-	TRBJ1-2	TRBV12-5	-	CASGADPGPASDGYTF	TGTGCTAGTGGTGCCGACCCGGGTCCCGCTTCCGACGGCTACACCTTC
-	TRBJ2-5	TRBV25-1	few	CASSDWDKFQETQYF	TGTGCCAGCAGTGATTGGGACAAATTCCAAGAGACCCAGTACTTC
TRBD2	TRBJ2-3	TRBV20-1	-	CSATTSGRGEDTQYF	TGCAGTGCAACGACTAGCGGGAGAGGTGAGGATACGCAGTATTTT
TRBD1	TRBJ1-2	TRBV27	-	CASRKGQTNYGYTF	TGTGCCAGCAGGAAGGGACAGACAAACTATGGCTACACCTTC
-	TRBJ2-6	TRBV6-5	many	CASSYSGAGDAGANVLTF	TGTGCCAGCAGTTACTCGGGGGCAGGTGACGCTGGGGCCAACGTCCTGACTTTC
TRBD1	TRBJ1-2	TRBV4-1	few	CASSLLPGQASNYGYTF	TGCGCCAGCAGCCTTTTACCGGGACAGGCGTCTAACTATGGCTACACCTTC
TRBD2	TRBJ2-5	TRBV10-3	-	CAISDEGTSGFPKETQYF	TGTGCCATCAGTGATGAAGGGACTAGCGGATTCCCGAAAGAGACCCAGTACTTC
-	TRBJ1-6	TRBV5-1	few	CASSLRSAGVYNSPLHF	TGCGCCAGCAGCTTGAGGTCCGCAGGGGTCTATAATTCACCCCTCCACTTT
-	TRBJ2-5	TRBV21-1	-	CASSKVPGQETQYF	TGTGCCAGCAGCAAAGTACCAGGCCAAGAGACCCAGTACTTC
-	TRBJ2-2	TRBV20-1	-	CSAHSGPNTGELFF	TGCAGTGCTCACAGCGGGCCGAACACCGGGGAGCTGTTTTTT
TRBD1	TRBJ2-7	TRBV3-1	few	CASSPGQGLYEQYF	TGTGCCAGCAGCCCGGGACAGGGGTTGTACGAGCAGTACTTC
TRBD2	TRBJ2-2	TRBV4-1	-	CASSHIAGVNTGELFF	TGCGCCAGCAGCCACATAGCGGGGGTAAATACCGGGGAGCTGTTTTTT
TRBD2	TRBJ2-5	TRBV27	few	CASSPTYSGKETQYF	TGTGCCAGCAGTCCGACCTATAGCGGGAAAGAGACCCAGTACTTC
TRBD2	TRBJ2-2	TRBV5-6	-	CASSLFSASGATGELFF	TGTGCCAGCAGCTTGTTCTCCGCTAGCGGGGCCACCGGGGAGCTGTTTTTT
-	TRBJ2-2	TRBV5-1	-	CASSLESGLGGELFF	TGCGCCAGCAGCTTGGAATCCGGGCTGGGCGGGGAGCTGTTTTTT
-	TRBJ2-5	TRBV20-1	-	CSVREPLGETQYF	TGCAGTGTCCGGGAGCCCCTGGGAGAGACCCAGTACTTC
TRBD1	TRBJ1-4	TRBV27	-	CASGAGTAATNEKLFF	TGTGCCAGCGGGGCCGGGACAGCCGCAACTAATGAAAAACTGTTTTTT
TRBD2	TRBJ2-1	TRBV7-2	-	CASSFGREFF	TGTGCCAGCAGCTTCGGGAGGGAGTTCTTC
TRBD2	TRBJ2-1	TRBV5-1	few	CASSLEAGEGGEQFF	TGCGCCAGCAGCTTGGAAGCGGGAGAGGGTGGTGAGCAGTTCTTC
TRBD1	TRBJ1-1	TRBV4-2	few	CASSHSTGALDTEAFF	TGTGCCAGCAGCCACTCGACAGGGGCATTGGACACTGAAGCTTTCTTT
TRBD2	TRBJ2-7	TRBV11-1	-	CASSGGGGHSGTNHSYEQYF	TGTGCCAGCAGTGGAGGTGGGGGTCATAGCGGGACCAATCACTCCTACGAGCAGTACTTC
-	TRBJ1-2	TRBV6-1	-	CASSEPGADGYTF	TGTGCCAGCAGCGAACCGGGCGCTGATGGCTACACCTTC
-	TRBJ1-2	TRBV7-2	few	CASGKNYGYTF	TGTGCCAGCGGCAAGAACTATGGCTACACCTTC
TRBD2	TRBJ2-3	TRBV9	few	CASSAQGLAPDTQYF	TGTGCCAGCAGCGCTCAGGGACTAGCCCCAGATACGCAGTATTTT
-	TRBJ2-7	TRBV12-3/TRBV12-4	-	CASSWTGLYEQYF	TGTGCCAGCAGTTGGACGGGCCTATACGAGCAGTACTTC
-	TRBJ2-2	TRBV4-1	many	CASRPLSGPNTGELFF	TGCGCCAGCAGACCTTTGTCGGGGCCGAACACCGGGGAGCTGTTTTTT
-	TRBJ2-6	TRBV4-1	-	CATKERISGANVLTF	TGCGCCACCAAAGAGAGGATCTCTGGGGCCAACGTCCTGACTTTC
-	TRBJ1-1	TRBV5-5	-	CASSQIDRSRAEAFF	TGTGCCAGCAGCCAAATCGACAGAAGTCGGGCTGAAGCTTTCTTT
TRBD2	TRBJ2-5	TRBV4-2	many	CASSQDNGLAETQYF	TGTGCCAGCAGCCAAGATAACGGACTAGCAGAGACCCAGTACTTC
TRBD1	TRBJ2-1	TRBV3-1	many	CASSRYRGSYNEQFF	TGTGCCAGCAGCCGTTACAGGGGATCCTACAATGAGCAGTTCTTC
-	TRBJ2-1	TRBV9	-	CASSRGHEQFF	TGTGCCAGCAGCAGAGGGCATGAGCAGTTCTTC
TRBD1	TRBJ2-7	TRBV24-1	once	CATAAPQGSYEQYF	TGTGCCACCGCGGCGCCACAGGGGTCCTACGAGCAGTACTTC
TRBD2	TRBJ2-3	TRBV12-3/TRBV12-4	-	CASRWDYIKEADTQYF	TGTGCCAGCAGGTGGGACTACATAAAAGAAGCAGATACGCAGTATTTT
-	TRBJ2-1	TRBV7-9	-	CASSFTGEGEQFF	TGTGCCAGCAGCTTTACAGGGGAGGGTGAGCAGTTCTTC
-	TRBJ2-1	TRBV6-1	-	CASKKPGLRYNEQFF	TGTGCCAGCAAAAAGCCGGGACTCCGTTACAATGAGCAGTTCTTC
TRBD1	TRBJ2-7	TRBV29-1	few	CSGVDRAYEQYF	TGCAGCGGAGTGGACAGGGCCTACGAGCAGTACTTC
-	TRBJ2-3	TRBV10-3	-	CAISEASRALRGTDTQYF	TGTGCCATCAGTGAGGCCTCTAGAGCCTTGAGGGGCACAGATACGCAGTATTTT